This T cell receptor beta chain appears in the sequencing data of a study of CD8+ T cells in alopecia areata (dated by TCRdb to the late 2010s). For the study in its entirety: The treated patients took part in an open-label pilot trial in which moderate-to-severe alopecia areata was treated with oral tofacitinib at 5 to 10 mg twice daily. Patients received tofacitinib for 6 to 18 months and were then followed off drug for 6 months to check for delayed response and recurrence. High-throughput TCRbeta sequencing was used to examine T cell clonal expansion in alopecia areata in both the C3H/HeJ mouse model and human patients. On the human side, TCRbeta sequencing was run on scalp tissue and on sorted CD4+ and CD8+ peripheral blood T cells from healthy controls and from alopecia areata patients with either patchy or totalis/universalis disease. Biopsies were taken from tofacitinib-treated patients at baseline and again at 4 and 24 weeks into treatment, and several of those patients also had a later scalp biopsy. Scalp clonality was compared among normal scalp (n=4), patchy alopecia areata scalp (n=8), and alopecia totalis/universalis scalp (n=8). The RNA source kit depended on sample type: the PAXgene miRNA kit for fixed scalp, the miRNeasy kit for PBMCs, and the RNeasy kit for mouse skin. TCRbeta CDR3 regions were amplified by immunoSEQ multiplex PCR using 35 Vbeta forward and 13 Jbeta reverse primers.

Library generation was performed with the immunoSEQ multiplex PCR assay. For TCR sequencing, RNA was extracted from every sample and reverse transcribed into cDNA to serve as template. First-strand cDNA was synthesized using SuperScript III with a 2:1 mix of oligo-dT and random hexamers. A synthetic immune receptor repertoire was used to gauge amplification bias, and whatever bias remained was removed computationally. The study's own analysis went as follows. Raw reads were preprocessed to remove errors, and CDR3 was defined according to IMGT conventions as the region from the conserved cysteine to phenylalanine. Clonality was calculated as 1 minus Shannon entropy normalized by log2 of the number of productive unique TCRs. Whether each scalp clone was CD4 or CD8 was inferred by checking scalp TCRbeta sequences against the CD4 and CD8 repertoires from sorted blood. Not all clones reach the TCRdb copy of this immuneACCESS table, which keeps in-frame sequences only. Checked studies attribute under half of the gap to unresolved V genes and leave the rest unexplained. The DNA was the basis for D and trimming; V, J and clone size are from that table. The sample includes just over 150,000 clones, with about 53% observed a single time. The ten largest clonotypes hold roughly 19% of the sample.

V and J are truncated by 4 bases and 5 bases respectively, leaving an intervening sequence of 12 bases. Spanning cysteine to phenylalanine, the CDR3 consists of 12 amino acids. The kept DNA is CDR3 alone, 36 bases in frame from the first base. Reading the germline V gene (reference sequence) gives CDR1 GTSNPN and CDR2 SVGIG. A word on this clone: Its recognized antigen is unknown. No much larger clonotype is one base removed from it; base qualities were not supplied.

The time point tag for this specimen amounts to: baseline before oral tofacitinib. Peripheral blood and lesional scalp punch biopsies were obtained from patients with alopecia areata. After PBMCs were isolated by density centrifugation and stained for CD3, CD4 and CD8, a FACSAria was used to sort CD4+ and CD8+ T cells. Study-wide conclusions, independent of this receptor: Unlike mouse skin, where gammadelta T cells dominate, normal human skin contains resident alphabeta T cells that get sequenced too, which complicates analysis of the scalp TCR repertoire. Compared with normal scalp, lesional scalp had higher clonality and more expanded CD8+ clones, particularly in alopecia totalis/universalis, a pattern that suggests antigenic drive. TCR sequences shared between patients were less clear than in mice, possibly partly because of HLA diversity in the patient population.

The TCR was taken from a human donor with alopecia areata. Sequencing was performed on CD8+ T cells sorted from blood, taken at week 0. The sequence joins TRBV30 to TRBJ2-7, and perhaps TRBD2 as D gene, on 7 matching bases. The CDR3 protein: CAWTTGGHEQYF. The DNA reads TGTGCCTGGACCACGGGGGGCCACGAGCAGTACTTC.